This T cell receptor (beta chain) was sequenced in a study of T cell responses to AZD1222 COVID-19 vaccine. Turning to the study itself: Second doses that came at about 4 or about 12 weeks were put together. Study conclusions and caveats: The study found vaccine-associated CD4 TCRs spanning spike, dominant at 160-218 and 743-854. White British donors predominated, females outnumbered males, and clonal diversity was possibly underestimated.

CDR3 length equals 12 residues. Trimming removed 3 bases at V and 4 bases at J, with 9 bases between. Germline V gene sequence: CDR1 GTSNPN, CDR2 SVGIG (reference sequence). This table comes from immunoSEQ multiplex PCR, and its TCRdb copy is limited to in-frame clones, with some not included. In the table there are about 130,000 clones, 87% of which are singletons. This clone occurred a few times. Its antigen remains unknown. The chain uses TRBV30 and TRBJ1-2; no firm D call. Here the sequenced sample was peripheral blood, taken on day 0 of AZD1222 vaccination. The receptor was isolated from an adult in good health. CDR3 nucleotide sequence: TGTGCCTGGAGCGCCTCCGCCTATGGCTACACCTTC. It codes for CAWSASAYGYTF.